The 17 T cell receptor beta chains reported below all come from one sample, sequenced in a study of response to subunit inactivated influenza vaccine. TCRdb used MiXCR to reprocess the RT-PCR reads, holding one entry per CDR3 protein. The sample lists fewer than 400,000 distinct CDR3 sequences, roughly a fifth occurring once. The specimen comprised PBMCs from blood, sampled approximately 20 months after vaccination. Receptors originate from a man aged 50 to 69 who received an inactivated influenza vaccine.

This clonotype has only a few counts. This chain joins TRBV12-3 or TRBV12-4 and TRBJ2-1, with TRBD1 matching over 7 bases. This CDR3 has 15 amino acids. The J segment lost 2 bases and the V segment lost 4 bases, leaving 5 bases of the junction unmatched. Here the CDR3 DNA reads TGTGCCAGCAGTTACAGGGGAATTGCCTACAATGAGCAGTTCTTC. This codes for CASSYRGIAYNEQFF.

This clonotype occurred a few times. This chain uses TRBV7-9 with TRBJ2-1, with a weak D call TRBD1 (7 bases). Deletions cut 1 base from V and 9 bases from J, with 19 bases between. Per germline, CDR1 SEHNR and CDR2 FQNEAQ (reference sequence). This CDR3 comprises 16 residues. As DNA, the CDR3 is TGTGCCAGCAGCTTAGACGGCAGGGGGGCTTCGCGTGAGCAGTTCTTC. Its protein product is CASSLDGRGASREQFF.

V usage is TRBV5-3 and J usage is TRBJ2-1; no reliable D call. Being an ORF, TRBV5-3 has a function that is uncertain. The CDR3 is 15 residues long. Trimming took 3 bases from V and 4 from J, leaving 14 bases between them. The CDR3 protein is CARSSPPAAYNEQFF. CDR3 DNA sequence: TGTGCCAGAAGCTCTCCCCCGGCAGCATACAATGAGCAGTTCTTC.

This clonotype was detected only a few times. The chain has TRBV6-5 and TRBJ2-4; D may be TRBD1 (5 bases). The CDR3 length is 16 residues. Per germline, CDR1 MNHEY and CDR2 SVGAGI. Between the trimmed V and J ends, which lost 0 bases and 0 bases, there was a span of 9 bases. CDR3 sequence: CASSYSAQVAKNIQYF. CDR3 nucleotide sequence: TGTGCCAGCAGTTACTCAGCACAGGTAGCCAAAAACATTCAGTACTTC.

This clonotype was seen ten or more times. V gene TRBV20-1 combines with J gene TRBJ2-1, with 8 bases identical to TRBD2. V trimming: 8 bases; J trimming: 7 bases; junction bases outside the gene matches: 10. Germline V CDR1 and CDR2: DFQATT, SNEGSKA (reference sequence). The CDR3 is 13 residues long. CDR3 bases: TGCAGTTCGACACCGGGGGGGGTAAATGAGCAGTTCTTC. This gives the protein CSSTPGGVNEQFF.

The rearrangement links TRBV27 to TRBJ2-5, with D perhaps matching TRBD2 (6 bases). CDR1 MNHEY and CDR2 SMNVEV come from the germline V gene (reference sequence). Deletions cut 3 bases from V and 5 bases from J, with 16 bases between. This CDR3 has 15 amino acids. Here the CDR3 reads CASSFGAGLLETQYF. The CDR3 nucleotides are TGTGCCAGCAGTTTCGGGGCGGGGTTATTGGAGACCCAGTACTTC.

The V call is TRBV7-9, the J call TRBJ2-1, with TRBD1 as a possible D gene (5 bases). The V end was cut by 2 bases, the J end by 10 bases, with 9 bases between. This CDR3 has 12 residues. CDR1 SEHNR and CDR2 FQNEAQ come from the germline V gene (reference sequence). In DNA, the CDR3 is TGTGCCAGCAGCTTAATTGGGGCAGAGCAGTTCTTC. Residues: CASSLIGAEQFF.

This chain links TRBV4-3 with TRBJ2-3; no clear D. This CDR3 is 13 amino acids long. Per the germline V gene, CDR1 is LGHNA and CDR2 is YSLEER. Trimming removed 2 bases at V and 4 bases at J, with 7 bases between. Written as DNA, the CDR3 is TGCGCCAGCAGCCAATTCCCTGCAGATACGCAGTATTTT. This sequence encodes CASSQFPADTQYF.

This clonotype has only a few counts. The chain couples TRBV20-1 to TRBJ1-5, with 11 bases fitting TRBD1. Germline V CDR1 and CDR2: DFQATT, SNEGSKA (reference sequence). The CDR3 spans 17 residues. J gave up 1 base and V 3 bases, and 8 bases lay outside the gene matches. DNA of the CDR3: TGCAGTGCTAGCGTCCGGGACAGGGGGTTGAGCAATCAGCCCCAGCATTTT. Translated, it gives CSASVRDRGLSNQPQHF.

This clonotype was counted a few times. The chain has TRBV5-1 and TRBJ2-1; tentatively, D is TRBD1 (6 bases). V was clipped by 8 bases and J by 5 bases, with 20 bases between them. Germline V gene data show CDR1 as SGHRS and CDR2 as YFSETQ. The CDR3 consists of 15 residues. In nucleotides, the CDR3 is TGCGCCAGTGGGGAAACCGGACAGATGAACAATGAGCAGTTCTTC. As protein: CASGETGQMNNEQFF.

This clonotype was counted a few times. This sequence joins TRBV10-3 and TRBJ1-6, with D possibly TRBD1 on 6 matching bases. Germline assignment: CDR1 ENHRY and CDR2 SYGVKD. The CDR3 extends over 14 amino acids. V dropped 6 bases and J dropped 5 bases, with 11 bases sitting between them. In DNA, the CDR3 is TGTGCCATCAGGGACAGTCCGGATAATTCACCCCTCCACTTT. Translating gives CAIRDSPDNSPLHF.

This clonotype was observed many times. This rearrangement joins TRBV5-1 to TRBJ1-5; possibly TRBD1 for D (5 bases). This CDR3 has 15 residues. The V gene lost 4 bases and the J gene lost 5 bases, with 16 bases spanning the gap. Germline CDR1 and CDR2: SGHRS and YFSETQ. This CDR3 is CASSAQGGGDQPQHF. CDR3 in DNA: TGCGCCAGCAGCGCTCAGGGTGGAGGTGATCAGCCCCAGCATTTT.

CDR3 region: CASSFGTILGKYEQYF. CDR3 DNA sequence: TGTGCCAGCAGTTTCGGAACGATACTAGGGAAATACGAGCAGTACTTC. This chain links TRBV6-2 or TRBV6-3 with TRBJ2-7; maybe TRBD2 (5 bases). The CDR3 has 16 amino acids. The V gene's germline CDR1 is MNHEY and CDR2 SVGEGT. The V and J ends lost 4 bases and 4 bases respectively, with 20 bases between them.

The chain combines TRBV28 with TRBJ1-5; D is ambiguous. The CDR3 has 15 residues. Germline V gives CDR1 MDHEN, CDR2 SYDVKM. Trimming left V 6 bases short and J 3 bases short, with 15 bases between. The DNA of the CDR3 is TGTGCCAGCAGATCTACAGTCCGATCCAATCAGCCCCAGCATTTT. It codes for CASRSTVRSNQPQHF.

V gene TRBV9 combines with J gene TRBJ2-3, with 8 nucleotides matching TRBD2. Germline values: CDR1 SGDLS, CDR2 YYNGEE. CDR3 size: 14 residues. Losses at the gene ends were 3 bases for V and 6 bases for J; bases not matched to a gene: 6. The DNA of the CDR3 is TGTGCCAGCAGCGCCCTGAGACTAGCGGATACGCAGTATTTT. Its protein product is CASSALRLADTQYF.

CDR3: CSAPIRVGSPLHF. Written as DNA, the CDR3 is TGCAGTGCCCCCATCAGGGTGGGTTCACCCCTCCACTTT. V gene TRBV20-1 combines with J gene TRBJ1-6, with D maybe TRBD1 (5 bases). CDR3 length equals 13 residues. Trimming removed 6 bases from V and 9 bases from J, with 15 bases in between. Per germline, CDR1 DFQATT and CDR2 SNEGSKA (reference sequence).

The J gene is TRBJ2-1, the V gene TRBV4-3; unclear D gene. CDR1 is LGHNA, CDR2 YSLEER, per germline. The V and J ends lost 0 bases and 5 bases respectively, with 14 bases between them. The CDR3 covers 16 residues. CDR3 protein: CASSQDLAGRHNEQFF. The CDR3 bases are TGCGCCAGCAGCCAAGATCTTGCAGGAAGACACAATGAGCAGTTCTTC.